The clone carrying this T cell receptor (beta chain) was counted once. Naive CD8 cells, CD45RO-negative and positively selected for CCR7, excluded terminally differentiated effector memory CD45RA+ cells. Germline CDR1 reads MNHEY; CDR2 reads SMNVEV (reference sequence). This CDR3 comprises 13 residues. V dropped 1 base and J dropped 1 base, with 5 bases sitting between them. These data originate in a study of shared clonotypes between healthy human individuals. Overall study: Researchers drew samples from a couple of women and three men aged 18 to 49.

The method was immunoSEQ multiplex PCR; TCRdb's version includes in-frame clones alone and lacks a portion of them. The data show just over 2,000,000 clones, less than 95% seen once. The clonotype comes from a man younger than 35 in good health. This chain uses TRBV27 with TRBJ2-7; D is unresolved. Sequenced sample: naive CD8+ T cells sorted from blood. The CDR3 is CASSLFGSYEQYF. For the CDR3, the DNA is TGTGCCAGCAGTTTATTCGGTTCCTACGAGCAGTACTTC.